This TCR beta chain was documented in a study of Tregs in tolerant kidney transplant recipients. Study-level findings and limits: The small number of patients limits these findings pending further validation.

Here immunoSEQ multiplex PCR was the method, and the copy in TCRdb shows in-frame clones only, minus some. The sample includes roughly 10,000 clones. Trimming removed 1 base at V and 4 bases at J, with 6 bases between. The CDR3 consists of 13 residues. Germline loops: CDR1 SGHRS, CDR2 YFSETQ. The nonmyeloablative bone marrow transplants came from related graft donors, with transient mixed chimerism. Thawed PBMCs were FACS-sorted into unstimulated CD4+CD25+CD127- regulatory T cells, CD4+CD25- non-regulatory cells, CD4 and CD8 cells. Details on this clone: The antigen is undetermined. The read finishes 3 residues shy of the CDR3 end, and the germline J gene is used to complete it.

The sequencing here drew on CD8+ T cells from blood (PBMCs), taken 24 months after the transplant. The TCR was taken from a human patient who received a combined kidney and bone marrow transplant. Some T cells may have originated in the graft donor. The chain is built from TRBV5-1 and TRBJ1-3, with a weak D call TRBD1 (6 bases). CDR3 residues: CASSLTGGNTIYF. CDR3 DNA, as far as it was read: TGCGCCAGCAGCTTGACAGGGGGAAACACC.